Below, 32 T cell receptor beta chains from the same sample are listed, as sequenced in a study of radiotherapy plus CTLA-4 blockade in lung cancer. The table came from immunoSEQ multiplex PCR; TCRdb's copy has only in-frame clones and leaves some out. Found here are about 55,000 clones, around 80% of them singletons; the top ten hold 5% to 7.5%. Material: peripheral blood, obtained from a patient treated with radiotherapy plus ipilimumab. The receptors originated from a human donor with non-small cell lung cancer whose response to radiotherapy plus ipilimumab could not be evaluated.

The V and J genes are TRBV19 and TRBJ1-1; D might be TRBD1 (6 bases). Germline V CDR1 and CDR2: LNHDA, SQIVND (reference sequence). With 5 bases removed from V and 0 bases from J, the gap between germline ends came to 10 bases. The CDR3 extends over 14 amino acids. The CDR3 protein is CASSYGTLNTEAFF. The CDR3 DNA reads TGTGCCAGTAGTTACGGGACACTGAACACTGAAGCTTTCTTT.

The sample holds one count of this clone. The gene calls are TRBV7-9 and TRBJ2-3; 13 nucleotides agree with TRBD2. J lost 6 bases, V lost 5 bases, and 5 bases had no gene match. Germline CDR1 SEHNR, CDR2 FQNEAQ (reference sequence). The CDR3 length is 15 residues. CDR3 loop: CASSVPGLAGDTQYF. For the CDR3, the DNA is TGTGCCAGCAGCGTACCGGGACTAGCGGGGGATACGCAGTATTTT.

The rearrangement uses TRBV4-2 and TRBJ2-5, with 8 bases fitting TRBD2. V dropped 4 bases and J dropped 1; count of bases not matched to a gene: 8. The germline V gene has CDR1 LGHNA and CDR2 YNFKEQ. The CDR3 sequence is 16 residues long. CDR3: CASSPRGRGAQETQYF. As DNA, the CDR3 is TGTGCCAGCAGCCCGCGGGGGCGGGGGGCCCAAGAGACCCAGTACTTC.

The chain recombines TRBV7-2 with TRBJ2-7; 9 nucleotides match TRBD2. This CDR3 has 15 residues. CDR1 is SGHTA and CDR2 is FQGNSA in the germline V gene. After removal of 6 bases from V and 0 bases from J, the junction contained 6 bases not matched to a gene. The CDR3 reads CASRKSGLASYEQYF. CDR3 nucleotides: TGTGCCAGCAGGAAATCGGGACTAGCCTCCTACGAGCAGTACTTC.

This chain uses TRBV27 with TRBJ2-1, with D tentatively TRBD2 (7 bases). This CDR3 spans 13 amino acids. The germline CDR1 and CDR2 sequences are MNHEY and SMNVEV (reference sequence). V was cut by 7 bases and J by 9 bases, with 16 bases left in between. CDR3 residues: CASTPHGGPEQFF. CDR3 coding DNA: TGTGCCAGCACCCCCCACGGGGGGCCTGAGCAGTTCTTC.

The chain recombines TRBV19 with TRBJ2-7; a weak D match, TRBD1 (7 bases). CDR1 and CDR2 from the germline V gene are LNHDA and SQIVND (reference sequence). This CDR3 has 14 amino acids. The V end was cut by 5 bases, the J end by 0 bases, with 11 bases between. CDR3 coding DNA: TGTGCCAGTAGTCCGCGGGACAGCTCCTACGAGCAGTACTTC. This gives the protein CASSPRDSSYEQYF. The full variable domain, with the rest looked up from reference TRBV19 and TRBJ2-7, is DGGITQSPKYLFRKEGQNVTLSCEQNLNHDAMYWYRQDPGQGLRLIYYSQIVNDFQKGDIAEGYSVSREKKESFPLTVTSAQKNPTAFYLCASSPRDSSYEQYFGPGTRLTVT.

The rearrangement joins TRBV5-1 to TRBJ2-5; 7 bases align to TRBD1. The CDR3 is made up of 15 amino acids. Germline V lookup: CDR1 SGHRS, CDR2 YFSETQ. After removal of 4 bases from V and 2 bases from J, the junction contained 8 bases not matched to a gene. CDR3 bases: TGCGCCAGCAGCCCCTCGGTGGGACAGCAAGAGACCCAGTACTTC. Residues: CASSPSVGQQETQYF.

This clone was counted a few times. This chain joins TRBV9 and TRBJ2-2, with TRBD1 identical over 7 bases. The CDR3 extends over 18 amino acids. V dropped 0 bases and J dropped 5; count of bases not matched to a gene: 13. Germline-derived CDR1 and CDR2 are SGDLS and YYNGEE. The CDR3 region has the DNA TGTGCCAGCAGCGTAGCCAGGGAGACAGGGCGTTGGACCGGGGAGCTGTTTTTT. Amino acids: CASSVARETGRWTGELFF.

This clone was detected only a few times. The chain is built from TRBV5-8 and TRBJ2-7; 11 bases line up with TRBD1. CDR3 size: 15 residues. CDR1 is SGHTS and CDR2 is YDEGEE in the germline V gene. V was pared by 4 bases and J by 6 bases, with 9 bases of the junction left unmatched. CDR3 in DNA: TGTGCCAGCAGCCCGCTAATCGGGACAGGGGGCGAGCAGTACTTC. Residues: CASSPLIGTGGEQYF. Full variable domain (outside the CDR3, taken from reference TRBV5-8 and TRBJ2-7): EAGVTQSPTHLIKTRGQQATLRCSPISGHTSVYWYQQALGLGLQFLLWYDEGEERNRGNFPPRFSGRQFPNYSSELNVNALELEDSALYLCASSPLIGTGGEQYFGPGTRLTVT.

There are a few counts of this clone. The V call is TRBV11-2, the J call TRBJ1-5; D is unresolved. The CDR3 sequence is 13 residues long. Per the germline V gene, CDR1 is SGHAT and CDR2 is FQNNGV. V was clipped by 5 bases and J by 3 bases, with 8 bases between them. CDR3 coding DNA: TGTGCCAGCAGCCCGAACACCAATCAGCCCCAGCATTTT. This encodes CASSPNTNQPQHF. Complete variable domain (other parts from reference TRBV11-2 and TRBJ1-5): EAGVAQSPRYKIIEKRQSVAFWCNPISGHATLYWYQQILGQGPKLLIQFQNNGVVDDSQLPKDRFSAERLKGVDSTLKIQPAKLEDSAVYLCASSPNTNQPQHFGDGTRLSIL.

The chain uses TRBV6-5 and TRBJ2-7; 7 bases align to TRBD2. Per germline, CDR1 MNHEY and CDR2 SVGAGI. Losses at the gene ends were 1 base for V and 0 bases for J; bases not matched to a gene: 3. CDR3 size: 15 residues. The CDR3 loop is CASSYFSGGSYEQYF. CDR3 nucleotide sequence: TGTGCCAGCAGTTACTTCTCGGGGGGCTCCTACGAGCAGTACTTC.

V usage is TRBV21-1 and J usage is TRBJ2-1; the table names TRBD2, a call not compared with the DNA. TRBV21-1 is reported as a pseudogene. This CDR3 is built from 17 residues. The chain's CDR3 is CASSEPSGGSSYNEQFF. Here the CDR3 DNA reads TGTGCCAGCAGCGAACCAAGCGGGGGGAGCTCCTACAATGAGCAGTTCTTC.

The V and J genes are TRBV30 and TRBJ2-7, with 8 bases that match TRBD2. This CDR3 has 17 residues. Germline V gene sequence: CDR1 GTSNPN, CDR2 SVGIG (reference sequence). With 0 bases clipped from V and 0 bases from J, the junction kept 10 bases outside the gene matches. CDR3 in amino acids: CAWSVPATSVNSYEQYF. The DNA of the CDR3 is TGTGCCTGGAGTGTACCCGCGACTAGCGTAAACTCCTACGAGCAGTACTTC.

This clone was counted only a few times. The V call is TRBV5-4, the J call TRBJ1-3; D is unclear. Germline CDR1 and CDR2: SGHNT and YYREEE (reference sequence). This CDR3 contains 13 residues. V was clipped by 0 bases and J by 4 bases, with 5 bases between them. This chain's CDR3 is CASSLAGGNTIYF. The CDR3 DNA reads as TGTGCCAGCAGCTTGGCAGGCGGAAACACCATATATTTT.

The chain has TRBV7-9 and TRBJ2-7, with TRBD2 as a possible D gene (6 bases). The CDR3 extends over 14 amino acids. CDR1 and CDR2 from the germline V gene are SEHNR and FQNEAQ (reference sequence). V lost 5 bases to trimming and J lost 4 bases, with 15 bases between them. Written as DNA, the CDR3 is TGTGCCAGCAGCCCCGGGACTGCTTTTTACGAGCAGTACTTC. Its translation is CASSPGTAFYEQYF.

The DNA of the CDR3 is TGTGCCAGCAGCCAGAATTCCTACGAGCAGTACTTC. Translation gives CASSQNSYEQYF. The chain combines TRBV6-5 with TRBJ2-7, with D uncertain. Germline CDR1 and CDR2: MNHEY and SVGAGI. Trimming pared 6 bases from V and 1 base from J, leaving 7 bases between. This CDR3 has 12 amino acids.

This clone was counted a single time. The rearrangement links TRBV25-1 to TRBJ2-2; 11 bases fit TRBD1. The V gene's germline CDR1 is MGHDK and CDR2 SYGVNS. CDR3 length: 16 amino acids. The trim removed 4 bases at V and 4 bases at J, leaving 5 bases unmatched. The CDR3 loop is CASSGRDRGVTGELFF. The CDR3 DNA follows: TGTGCCAGCAGTGGCCGGGACAGGGGGGTCACCGGGGAGCTGTTTTTT.

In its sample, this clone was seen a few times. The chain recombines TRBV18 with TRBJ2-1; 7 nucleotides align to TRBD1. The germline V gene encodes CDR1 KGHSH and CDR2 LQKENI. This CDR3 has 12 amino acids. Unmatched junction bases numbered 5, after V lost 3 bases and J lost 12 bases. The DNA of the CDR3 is TGTGCCAGCTCACCGAGGGGGCGTGGGCAGTTCTTC. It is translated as CASSPRGRGQFF.

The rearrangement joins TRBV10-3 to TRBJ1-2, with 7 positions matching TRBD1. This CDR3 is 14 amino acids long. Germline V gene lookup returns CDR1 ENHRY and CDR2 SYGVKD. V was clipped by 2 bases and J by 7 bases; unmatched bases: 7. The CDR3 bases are TGTGCCATCAGTGAGGACAGGGAGGAGGGTGGCTACACCTTC. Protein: CAISEDREEGGYTF.

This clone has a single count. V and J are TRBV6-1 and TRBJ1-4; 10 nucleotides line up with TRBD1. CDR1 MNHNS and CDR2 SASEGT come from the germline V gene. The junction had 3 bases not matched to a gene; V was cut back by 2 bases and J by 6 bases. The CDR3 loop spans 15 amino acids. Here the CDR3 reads CASSESGTGDEKLFF. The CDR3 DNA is TGTGCCAGCAGTGAATCCGGGACAGGGGATGAAAAACTGTTTTTT.

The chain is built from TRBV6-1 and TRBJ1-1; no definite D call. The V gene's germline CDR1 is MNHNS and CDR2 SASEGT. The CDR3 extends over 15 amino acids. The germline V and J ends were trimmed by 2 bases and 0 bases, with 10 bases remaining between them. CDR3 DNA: TGTGCCAGCAGTGAAATGGTGGGCCTGAACACTGAAGCTTTCTTT. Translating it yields CASSEMVGLNTEAFF.

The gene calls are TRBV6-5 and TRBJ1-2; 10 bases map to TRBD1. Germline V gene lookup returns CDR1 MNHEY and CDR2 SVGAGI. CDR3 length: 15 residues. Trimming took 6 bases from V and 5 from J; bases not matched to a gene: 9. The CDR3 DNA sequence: TGTGCCAGCAGGATCCCCGGGACAGGGGCTTATGGCTACACCTTC. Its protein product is CASRIPGTGAYGYTF.

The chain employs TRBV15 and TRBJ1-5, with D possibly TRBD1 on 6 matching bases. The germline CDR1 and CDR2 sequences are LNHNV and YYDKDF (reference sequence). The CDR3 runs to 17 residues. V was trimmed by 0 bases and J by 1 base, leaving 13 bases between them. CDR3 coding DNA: TGTGCCACCAGCAGAGATCTAAAGGGGGAGAGCAATCAGCCCCAGCATTTT. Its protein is CATSRDLKGESNQPQHF.

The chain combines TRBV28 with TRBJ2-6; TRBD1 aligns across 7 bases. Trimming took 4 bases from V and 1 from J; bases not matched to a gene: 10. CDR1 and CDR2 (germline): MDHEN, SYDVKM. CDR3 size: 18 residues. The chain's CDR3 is CASSSAGTVPSGANVLTF. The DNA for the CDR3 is TGTGCCAGCAGTTCCGCAGGGACAGTACCATCTGGGGCCAACGTCCTGACTTTC.

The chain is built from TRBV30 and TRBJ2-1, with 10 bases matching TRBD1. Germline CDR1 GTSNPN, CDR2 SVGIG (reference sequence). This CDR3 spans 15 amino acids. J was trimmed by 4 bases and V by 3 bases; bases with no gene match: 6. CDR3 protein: CAWRAGTGAYNEQFF. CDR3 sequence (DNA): TGTGCCTGGAGGGCCGGGACAGGGGCATACAATGAGCAGTTCTTC.

CDR3 loop: CASSIGAQAIYEQYF. The CDR3 DNA is TGTGCCAGTAGTATAGGCGCCCAGGCTATCTACGAGCAGTACTTC. J is TRBJ2-7 and V is TRBV19; D is undetermined. In germline, CDR1 is LNHDA, CDR2 SQIVND (reference sequence). The CDR3 covers 15 residues. With 1 base removed from V and 3 bases from J, the gap between germline ends came to 13 bases.

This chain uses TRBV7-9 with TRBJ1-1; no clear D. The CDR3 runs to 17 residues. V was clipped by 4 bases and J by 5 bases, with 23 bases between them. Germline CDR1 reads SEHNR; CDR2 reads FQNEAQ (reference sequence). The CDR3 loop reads CASSSRRNTGSGTEAFF. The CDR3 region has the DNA TGTGCCAGCAGCTCAAGGAGGAACACGGGGTCGGGGACTGAAGCTTTCTTT. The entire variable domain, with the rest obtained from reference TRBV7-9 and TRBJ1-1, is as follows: DTGVSQNPRHKITKRGQNVTFRCDPISEHNRLYWYRQTLGQGPEFLTYFQNEAQLEKSRLLSDRFSAERPKGSFSTLEIQRTEQGDSAMYLCASSSRRNTGSGTEAFFGQGTRLTVV.

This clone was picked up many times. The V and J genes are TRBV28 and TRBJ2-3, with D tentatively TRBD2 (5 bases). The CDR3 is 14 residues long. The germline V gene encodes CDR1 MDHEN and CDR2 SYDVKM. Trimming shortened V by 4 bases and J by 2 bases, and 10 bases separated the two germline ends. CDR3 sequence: CASSSPGSTDTQYF. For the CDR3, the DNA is TGTGCCAGCAGTTCACCGGGGTCCACAGATACGCAGTATTTT.

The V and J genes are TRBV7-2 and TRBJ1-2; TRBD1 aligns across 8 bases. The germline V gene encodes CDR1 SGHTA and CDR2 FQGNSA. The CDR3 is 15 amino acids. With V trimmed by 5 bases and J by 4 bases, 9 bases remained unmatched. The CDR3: CASSPGTGPFYGYTF. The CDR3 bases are TGTGCCAGCAGCCCAGGGACAGGCCCTTTCTATGGCTACACCTTC. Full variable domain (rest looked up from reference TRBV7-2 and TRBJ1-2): GAGVSQSPSNKVTEKGKDVELRCDPISGHTALYWYRQSLGQGLEFLIYFQGNSAPDKSGLPSDRFSAERTGGSVSTLTIQRTQQEDSAVYLCASSPGTGPFYGYTFGSGTRLTVV.

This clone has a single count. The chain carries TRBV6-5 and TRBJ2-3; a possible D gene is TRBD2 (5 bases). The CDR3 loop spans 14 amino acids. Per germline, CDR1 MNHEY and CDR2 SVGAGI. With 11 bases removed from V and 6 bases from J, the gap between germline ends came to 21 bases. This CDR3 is CAHTKEVGRDTQYF. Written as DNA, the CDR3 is TGTGCCCACACAAAGGAGGTAGGCCGGGATACGCAGTATTTT.

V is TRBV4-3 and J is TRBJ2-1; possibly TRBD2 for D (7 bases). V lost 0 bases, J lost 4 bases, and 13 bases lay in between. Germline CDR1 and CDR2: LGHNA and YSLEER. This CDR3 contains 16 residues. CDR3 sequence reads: CASSQEWGGYYNEQFF. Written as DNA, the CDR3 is TGCGCCAGCAGCCAAGAATGGGGGGGCTATTACAATGAGCAGTTCTTC.

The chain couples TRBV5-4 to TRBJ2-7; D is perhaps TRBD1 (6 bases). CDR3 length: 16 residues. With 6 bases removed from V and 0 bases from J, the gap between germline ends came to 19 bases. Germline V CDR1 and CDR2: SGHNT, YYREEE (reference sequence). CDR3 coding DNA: TGTGCCAGCACCTCCGGTCCTGGACAGTCCTCCTACGAGCAGTACTTC. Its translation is CASTSGPGQSSYEQYF.